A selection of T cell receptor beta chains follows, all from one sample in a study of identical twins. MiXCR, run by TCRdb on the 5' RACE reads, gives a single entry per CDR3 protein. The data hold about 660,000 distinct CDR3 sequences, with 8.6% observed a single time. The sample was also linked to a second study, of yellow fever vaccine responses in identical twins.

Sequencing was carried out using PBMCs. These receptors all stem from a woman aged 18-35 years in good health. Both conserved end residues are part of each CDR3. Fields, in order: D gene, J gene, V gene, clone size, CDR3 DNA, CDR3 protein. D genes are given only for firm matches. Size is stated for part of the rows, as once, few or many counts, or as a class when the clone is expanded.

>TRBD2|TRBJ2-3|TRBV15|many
TGTGCCACCAGCAGTATACTAGCGGGGGGGCGGGGTCCGTATTTT
CATSSILAGGRGPYF
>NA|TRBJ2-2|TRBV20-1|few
TGCAGTGCTAGGACAGGAAGAGGCGGGGAGCTGTTTTTT
CSARTGRGGELFF
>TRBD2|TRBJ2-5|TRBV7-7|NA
TGTGCTAGCAGCTTACGGGAGGGTTCCCAAGAGACCCAGTACTTC
CASSLREGSQETQYF
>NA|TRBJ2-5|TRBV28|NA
TGTGCCAGCAGTTTATCGGTCAAGGGGAGGGAGACCCAGTACTTC
CASSLSVKGRETQYF
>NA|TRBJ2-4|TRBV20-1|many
TGCAGTGCTGCCTTGGTAATAGCCAAAAACATTCAGTACTTC
CSAALVIAKNIQYF
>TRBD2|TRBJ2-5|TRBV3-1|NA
TGTGCCAGCAGCCAAGAACTAGCGGGGGGGCGAATGGAGACCCAGTACTTC
CASSQELAGGRMETQYF
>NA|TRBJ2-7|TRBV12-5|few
TGTGCTAGTGGCCCGGGGGCATACGAGCAGTACTTC
CASGPGAYEQYF
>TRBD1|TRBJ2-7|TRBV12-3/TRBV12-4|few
TGTGCCACGAAATCCGGGACAGGGCCCCACGAGCAGTACTTC
CATKSGTGPHEQYF
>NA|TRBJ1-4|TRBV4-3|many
TGCGCCAGCAGCCAAGATCCCACAGGGTTACGGGAAAAACTGTTTTTT
CASSQDPTGLREKLFF
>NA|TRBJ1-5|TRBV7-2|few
TGTGCCAGCAGCCCCCAAGGCGGCAGCAATCAGCCCCAGCATTTT
CASSPQGGSNQPQHF
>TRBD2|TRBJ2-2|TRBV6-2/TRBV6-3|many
TGTGCCAGCAGTTACCGAGGGACTAAGGACACCGGGGAGCTGTTTTTT
CASSYRGTKDTGELFF
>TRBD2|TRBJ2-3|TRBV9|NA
TGTGCCAGCAGCGGTCTAGCGGGGGGGCCATCGGATACGCAGTATTTT
CASSGLAGGPSDTQYF
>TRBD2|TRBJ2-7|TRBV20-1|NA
TGCAGTGCTAGGACTAGCACCTACGAGCAGTACTTC
CSARTSTYEQYF
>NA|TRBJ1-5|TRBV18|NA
TGTGCCAGCTCACCACCGGGGGGAGGCAATCAGCCCCAGCATTTT
CASSPPGGGNQPQHF
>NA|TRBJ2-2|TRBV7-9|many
TGTGCCAGCAGCTGGACAGAAAACACCGGGGAGCTGTTTTTT
CASSWTENTGELFF
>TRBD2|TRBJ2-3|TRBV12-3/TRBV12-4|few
TGTGCCAGCATAGACGGGGGGGCCCCCACAGATACGCAGTATTTT
CASIDGGAPTDTQYF
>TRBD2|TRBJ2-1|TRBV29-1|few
TGCAGCGTTGAAGGGGAGGGTCAGAGCTCCTACAATGAGCAGTTCTTC
CSVEGEGQSSYNEQFF
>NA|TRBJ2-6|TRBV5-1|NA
TGCGCCAGCAGCTTGGAGGGGACGCCTGGGGCCAACGTCCTGACTTTC
CASSLEGTPGANVLTF
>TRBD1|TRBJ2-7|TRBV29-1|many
TGCAGCGTCCAAAGGGGGACAGGGGGTAACGAGCAGTACTTC
CSVQRGTGGNEQYF
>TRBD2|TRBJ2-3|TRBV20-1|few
TGCAGTGCTCCGGGACTAGGCACAGATACGCAGTATTTT
CSAPGLGTDTQYF
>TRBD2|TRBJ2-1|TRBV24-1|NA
TGTGCCACCAATTCCGGGACTAGCGGCTACAATGAGCAGTTCTTC
CATNSGTSGYNEQFF
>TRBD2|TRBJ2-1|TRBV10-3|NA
TGTGCCATCAGTGAGTCGGCTAGCGGTACCTACAATGAGCAGTTCTTC
CAISESASGTYNEQFF
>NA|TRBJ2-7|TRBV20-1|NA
TGCAGTGCTAGTATGGGCGGGACGTCCTACGAGCAGTACTTC
CSASMGGTSYEQYF
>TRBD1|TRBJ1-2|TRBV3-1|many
TGTGCCAGCAGCCAGACAAGGACAGGCTTTAACTATGGCTACACCTTC
CASSQTRTGFNYGYTF
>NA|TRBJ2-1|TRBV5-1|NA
TGCGCCAGCAGCTTGGTGGGGCTTTCAAGCTCCTACAATGAGCAGTTCTTC
CASSLVGLSSSYNEQFF